What follows is one T cell receptor beta chain and its context. The source of the sample is a study of blood T cell repertoires in COVID-19. Overall study context: PBMCs, B-cell-depleted T cells, or T cells were the source of the cDNA or gDNA that made up the material.

The study drew participants aged roughly 18 to 89 years from approximately 25 US areas. Clinical history reported by participants formed the basis on which cohorts were assigned. Individuals in the exposed group had encountered a COVID-19 case within 2 weeks preceding study entry. Repertoires were generated with immunoSEQ multiplex PCR, while TCRdb's copy carries only in-frame clones and drops some. The profile shows tens of thousands of clones, under 80% of them singletons. CDR3 length: 14 residues. CDR1 and CDR2 from the germline V gene are MDHEN and SYDVKM. V lost 8 bases and J lost 0, with 11 bases in between.

The chain employs TRBV28 and TRBJ2-1; tentative D call: TRBD2 (6 bases). The clonotype comes from a woman aged 55-69 years who had been exposed to COVID-19. The sample consisted of PBMCs or T cells enriched from blood (not recorded which). This CDR3 reads CASLGGNSYNEQFF. CDR3 nucleotides: TGTGCCAGCCTCGGAGGGAACTCCTACAATGAGCAGTTCTTC.